This passage covers 31 T cell receptor beta chains from one sample sequenced in a study of blood T cell repertoires in COVID-19. Produced via immunoSEQ multiplex PCR; TCRdb's table is partial and in-frame only. Among under 200,000 clones listed, about 90% were seen once. The material sequenced was peripheral blood. Every receptor here comes from a man aged 35 to 55 with active or convalescent COVID-19.

The V call is TRBV4-1, the J call TRBJ1-1, with D possibly TRBD1 on 5 matching bases. CDR3 size: 17 residues. Germline lookup yields CDR1 MGHRA and CDR2 YSYEKL. Trimming cost V 4 bases and J 4 bases, with 22 bases left between them. The CDR3 is CASSLDSAERYGTEAFF. The CDR3 bases are TGCGCCAGCAGCCTAGACAGCGCTGAGCGGTACGGCACTGAAGCTTTCTTT.

This clone was detected only a few times. The rearrangement joins TRBV2 to TRBJ1-2; the D gene is possibly TRBD1 (6 bases). V was pared by 5 bases and J by 6 bases, with 16 bases between. CDR1 and CDR2 (germline): SNHLY, FYNNEI. The CDR3 has 14 amino acids. This chain's CDR3 is CASSPTGGPDGYTF. The CDR3 nucleotides are TGTGCCAGCAGTCCAACGGGGGGGCCAGATGGCTACACCTTC.

V usage is TRBV4-3 and J usage is TRBJ1-5; no clear D. From germline, CDR1 is LGHNA and CDR2 YSLEER. The V end was cut by 1 base, the J end by 0 bases, with 7 bases between. The CDR3 sequence is 15 residues long. CDR3 sequence (DNA): TGCGCCAGCAGCCAAGCTATTTATAGCAATCAGCCCCAGCATTTT. As protein: CASSQAIYSNQPQHF.

The chain combines TRBV12-3 or TRBV12-4 with TRBJ1-2, with 7 bases that match TRBD1. The CDR3 consists of 13 residues. The ends lost 5 bases at V and 6 bases at J; junction bases unmatched: 6. The chain's CDR3 is CASSVTGVDGYTF. DNA of the CDR3: TGTGCCAGCAGTGTTACAGGGGTAGATGGCTACACCTTC.

The V call is TRBV5-1, the J call TRBJ2-7; 7 positions match TRBD1. Trimming removed 0 bases from V and 5 bases from J; junction bases left unmatched: 5. There are 14 residues in the CDR3. Germline CDR1 reads SGHRS; CDR2 reads YFSETQ. The CDR3, as DNA: TGCGCCAGCAGCTTGGCTGACAGGGTGGACGAGCAGTACTTC. Its translation: CASSLADRVDEQYF.

The V gene is TRBV6-5, the J gene TRBJ2-1, with D perhaps TRBD1 (6 bases). CDR3 length: 16 residues. Germline V lookup: CDR1 MNHEY, CDR2 SVGAGI. The germline V and J ends were trimmed by 0 bases and 3 bases, with 12 bases remaining between them. The CDR3 nucleotides read TGTGCCAGCAGTTACTCGAAGCTAGGGGGCTACAATGAGCAGTTCTTC. Its translation is CASSYSKLGGYNEQFF.

The gene calls are TRBV30 and TRBJ1-4; 7 bases map to TRBD1. The CDR3 consists of 14 residues. The V gene end was trimmed by 2 bases and the J gene end by 4 bases; junction bases not matched to a gene: 4. Germline V gives CDR1 GTSNPN, CDR2 SVGIG (reference sequence). CDR3 in DNA: TGTGCCTGGAGTCCAGGGGGTGATAATGAAAAACTGTTTTTT. Protein sequence: CAWSPGGDNEKLFF.

J is TRBJ2-2 and V is TRBV3-1 (or the pseudogene TRBV3-2); the match to TRBD2 covers 8 bases. CDR1 is LGHDT, CDR2 YNNKEL, per germline (reference sequence). The trim removed 4 bases at V and 1 base at J, leaving 8 bases unmatched. The CDR3 runs 17 residues. This CDR3 reads CASSLRGGRMNTGELFF. The CDR3 DNA sequence: TGTGCCAGCAGCCTCCGGGGGGGGCGGATGAACACCGGGGAGCTGTTTTTT.

The J gene is TRBJ2-2, the V gene TRBV9; tentative D call: TRBD2 (6 bases). Germline values: CDR1 SGDLS, CDR2 YYNGEE. The CDR3 is made up of 15 amino acids. Deletions cut 4 bases from V and 2 bases from J, with 12 bases between. In DNA, the CDR3 is TGTGCCAGCAGCACCGGGGGAGGAAACACCGGGGAGCTGTTTTTT. Its protein product is CASSTGGGNTGELFF.

The rearrangement joins TRBV5-4 to TRBJ2-7; TRBD2 matches at 15 bases. Germline assignment: CDR1 SGHNT and CDR2 YYREEE (reference sequence). With V trimmed by 4 bases and J by 6 bases, 14 bases remained unmatched. The CDR3 contains 18 residues. In nucleotides, the CDR3 is TGTGCCAGCAGCCGAGGGACTAGCGGGGGGATGGCCCCTCGCGAGCAGTACTTC. Its protein product is CASSRGTSGGMAPREQYF.

The chain has TRBV12-3 or TRBV12-4 and TRBJ1-1; D gene uncertain. This CDR3 comprises 12 residues. V lost 6 bases, J lost 5 bases, and 10 bases lay in between. The CDR3 DNA sequence: TGTGCCAGCAGGGGAGATGGGACTGAAGCTTTCTTT. This codes for CASRGDGTEAFF.

This clone has just a few counts. V is TRBV9 and J is TRBJ1-2; D gene ambiguous. The CDR3 runs to 15 residues. The germline gives CDR1 SGDLS, CDR2 YYNGEE. Trimming took 0 bases from V and 4 from J, leaving 13 bases between them. CDR3 coding DNA: TGTGCCAGCAGCGTAGCCGTAGGGAGGATCTATGGCTACACCTTC. Translated, it gives CASSVAVGRIYGYTF.

In this sample, this clone turned up a few times. In nucleotides, the CDR3 is TGTGCCAGCAGCGTAGTGGATTTGGGACAGGGGTCCGGGGAGCTGTTTTTT. This translates into CASSVVDLGQGSGELFF. The chain carries TRBV9 and TRBJ2-2; TRBD1 aligns across 10 bases. V was clipped by 0 bases and J by 6 bases; unmatched bases: 8. This CDR3 comprises 17 residues. CDR1 and CDR2 from the germline V gene are SGDLS and YYNGEE.

This sequence joins TRBV27 and TRBJ2-7, with 7 bases fitting TRBD2. V lost 5 bases to trimming and J lost 0 bases; unmatched junction nucleotides: 10. Germline CDR1 and CDR2: MNHEY and SMNVEV (reference sequence). The CDR3 covers 16 residues. The CDR3 DNA follows: TGTGCCAGCAGTCCCCTCCCCGGGGGGACCTCCTACGAGCAGTACTTC. Translating gives CASSPLPGGTSYEQYF.

The chain joins TRBV5-5 to TRBJ1-5; D is possibly TRBD1 (5 bases). Germline V CDR1 and CDR2: SGHKS, YYEKEE (reference sequence). V was pared by 0 bases and J by 6 bases, with 10 bases between. This CDR3 has 14 amino acids. This chain's CDR3 is CASSLGGVGQPQHF. For the CDR3, the DNA is TGTGCCAGCAGCTTGGGGGGCGTCGGTCAGCCCCAGCATTTT.

The rearrangement joins TRBV2 to TRBJ1-6; 7 bases fit TRBD1. The trim removed 3 bases at V and 6 bases at J, leaving 5 bases unmatched. The CDR3 totals 15 residues. Germline CDR1 reads SNHLY; CDR2 reads FYNNEI. CDR3 sequence: CASSDGQALNSPLHF. In DNA, the CDR3 is TGTGCCAGCAGTGACGGACAGGCACTTAATTCACCCCTCCACTTT.

The chain recombines TRBV27 with TRBJ2-2; 9 nucleotides line up with TRBD1. With V trimmed by 1 base and J by 6 bases, 6 bases remained unmatched. This CDR3 has 16 residues. CDR1 is MNHEY and CDR2 is SMNVEV in the germline V gene (reference sequence). The CDR3 sequence is CASSLLETGGAGELFF. The DNA for the CDR3 is TGTGCCAGCAGTTTATTAGAGACAGGGGGTGCCGGGGAGCTGTTTTTT.

Written as DNA, the CDR3 is TGTGCCACCCAAGGACAGGGTGAACGGTTCTTC. This translates into CATQGQGERFF. V and J are TRBV2 and TRBJ2-1; 8 positions agree with TRBD1. CDR3 length equals 11 residues. Losses at the gene ends were 10 bases for V and 15 bases for J; bases not matched to a gene: 11. Germline V gives CDR1 SNHLY, CDR2 FYNNEI.

The chain couples TRBV7-9 to TRBJ2-2, with TRBD1 identical over 9 bases. Trimming removed 6 bases from V and 5 bases from J; junction bases left unmatched: 16. Per the germline V gene, CDR1 is SEHNR and CDR2 is FQNEAQ (reference sequence). The CDR3 length is 18 residues. The CDR3 loop is CASSPVAGTGRLTGELFF. CDR3 DNA: TGTGCCAGCAGTCCAGTCGCCGGGACAGGGAGGTTGACCGGGGAGCTGTTTTTT. The full variable domain, rest sourced from reference TRBV7-9 and TRBJ2-2, is DTGVSQNPRHKITKRGQNVTFRCDPISEHNRLYWYRQTLGQGPEFLTYFQNEAQLEKSRLLSDRFSAERPKGSFSTLEIQRTEQGDSAMYLCASSPVAGTGRLTGELFFGEGSRLTVL.

The V call is TRBV19, the J call TRBJ1-2, with unresolved D. The CDR3 length is 16 residues. In germline, CDR1 is LNHDA, CDR2 SQIVND (reference sequence). V lost 7 bases to trimming and J lost 0 bases, with 18 bases between them. As DNA, the CDR3 is TGTGCCAGTAACACTAAATTGTCAGAGCCTAACTATGGCTACACCTTC. Protein: CASNTKLSEPNYGYTF.

The rearrangement uses TRBV28 and TRBJ1-3, with D unresolved. The germline V gene encodes CDR1 MDHEN and CDR2 SYDVKM. The CDR3 totals 13 residues. The germline V and J ends were trimmed by 6 bases and 7 bases, with 13 bases remaining between them. The CDR3, as DNA: TGTGCCAGCAGCCTCCCTGCGGCGAACACCATATATTTT. It is translated as CASSLPAANTIYF.

This clone has a single count. The CDR3 DNA reads TGTGCCATCAGACCAGGGGAAAATGAGCAGTTCTTC. Protein sequence: CAIRPGENEQFF. The chain combines TRBV10-3 with TRBJ2-1; TRBD1 might be the D (6 bases). The CDR3 is 12 residues long. Germline values: CDR1 ENHRY, CDR2 SYGVKD. V was pared by 6 bases and J by 7 bases, with 10 bases between.

The chain joins TRBV13 to TRBJ2-1, with 14 bases that match TRBD2. The CDR3 runs 19 residues. Trimming at V came to 5 bases and at J to 0 bases, leaving 9 bases not matched to a gene. Germline V CDR1 and CDR2: PRHDT, FYEKMQ (reference sequence). The CDR3 here is CASSRMTSGGVSSYNEQFF. Here the CDR3 DNA reads TGTGCCAGCAGCCGGATGACTAGCGGGGGGGTGAGCTCCTACAATGAGCAGTTCTTC.

This clone was counted a few times. V usage is TRBV6-5 and J usage is TRBJ1-5; 7 bases are a match to TRBD1. Germline CDR1 MNHEY, CDR2 SVGAGI. The CDR3 covers 15 residues. J gave up 5 bases and V 4 bases, and 8 bases lay outside the gene matches. The CDR3 nucleotides are TGTGCCAGCAGTTCGTCACCCCAGGGGGATCAGCCCCAGCATTTT. Its protein product is CASSSSPQGDQPQHF.

This clone appeared once. The V call is TRBV7-2, the J call TRBJ2-4; 7 bases line up with TRBD2. The CDR3 has 14 amino acids. V gave up 1 base and J gave up 6 bases; unmatched junction bases: 3. CDR1 and CDR2 from the germline V gene are SGHTA and FQGNSA. The CDR3 DNA sequence: TGTGCCAGCAGCTTAGGTCCGGGAGGAAACATTCAGTACTTC. Translated: CASSLGPGGNIQYF.

The chain combines TRBV2 with TRBJ2-1, with D possibly matching TRBD1 (6 bases). Trimming removed 2 bases at V and 0 bases at J, with 11 bases between. The CDR3 has 16 amino acids. Per the germline V gene, CDR1 is SNHLY and CDR2 is FYNNEI. CDR3 DNA sequence: TGTGCCAGCAGTGAAAGGGGGATAAGCTCCTACAATGAGCAGTTCTTC. Translating gives CASSERGISSYNEQFF.

A few counts support this clone. This chain joins TRBV5-1 and TRBJ1-2; D may be TRBD1 (5 bases). This CDR3 region has 12 residues. The germline gives CDR1 SGHRS, CDR2 YFSETQ. The V end lost 9 bases, the J end lost 7 bases, and 16 bases lay between the germline ends. In DNA, the CDR3 is TGCGCCATCCGCTGGGGGGAAGGTGGCTACACCTTC. Translating it yields CAIRWGEGGYTF.

V gene TRBV25-1 combines with J gene TRBJ2-1, with a tentative D call TRBD2 (7 bases). Germline V gives CDR1 MGHDK, CDR2 SYGVNS. The CDR3 contains 16 residues. Trimming took off 2 bases at V and 10 bases at J, with 21 bases between the two ends. For the CDR3, the DNA is TGTGCCAGCAGTGAACTTTCAGGGAGGGGGTCTAGGGAGCAGTTCTTC. This sequence encodes CASSELSGRGSREQFF.

The CDR3 coding sequence is TGTGCCAGCAGCACGGGGGGCCCAGGACGGGGCTACACCTTC. Translating gives CASSTGGPGRGYTF. The chain links TRBV5-6 to TRBJ1-2; maybe TRBD1 (6 bases). CDR1 is SGHDT and CDR2 is YYEEEE in the germline V gene. The CDR3 has 14 amino acids. The V end was cut by 4 bases, the J end by 8 bases, with 18 bases between.

The chain carries TRBV9 and TRBJ2-5; the match to TRBD2 covers 11 bases. Germline V gene data show CDR1 as SGDLS and CDR2 as YYNGEE. This CDR3 comprises 16 residues. J gave up 4 bases and V 0 bases, and 5 bases lay outside the gene matches. CDR3 nucleotide sequence: TGTGCCAGCAGCGTAGCAACTAGCGGGGGCGGAGAGACCCAGTACTTC. Translation: CASSVATSGGGETQYF. Full variable domain (rest looked up from reference TRBV9 and TRBJ2-5): DSGVTQTPKHLITATGQRVTLRCSPRSGDLSVYWYQQSLDQGLQFLIQYYNGEERAKGNILERFSAQQFPDLHSELNLSSLELGDSALYFCASSVATSGGGETQYFGPGTRLLVL.

This clone was recorded only once. This chain links TRBV28 with TRBJ2-7; D is uncertain. Trimming shortened V by 6 bases and J by 1 base, and 7 bases separated the two germline ends. Germline values: CDR1 MDHEN, CDR2 SYDVKM. The CDR3 extends over 12 amino acids. CDR3 nucleotide sequence: TGTGCCAGCAGCTCACTGTCCTACGAGCAGTACTTC. Translation: CASSSLSYEQYF.